This TCR beta chain appears in the sequencing data of a study of vaccination effects on CD4 cells after COVID-19. Background on the study: Participants were vaccinated with two doses of either the BNT162b2 or mRNA-1273 vaccine.

Overall study findings and caveats: Late in the post-vaccination period, infection-induced and vaccine-induced clones underwent marked clonal contraction.

Comments on this clone: Its antigen is currently unknown. At one end the junction does not follow the germline gene, possibly because of a read error.

Germline-derived CDR1 and CDR2 are SGHRS and YFSETQ. The CDR3 is 15 residues long. Data came from immunoSEQ multiplex PCR; TCRdb stores just in-frame clones and leaves some out. The table includes tens of thousands of clones, around 70% detected once. Culturing for 10 days preceded CD4+ T cell isolation. According to the study, vaccine recipients showed no prior SARS-CoV-2 infection and negative nucleocapsid antibodies. Half-medium replacement with IL-2 medium occurred on days 3 and 7. The source of this sequence is a human donor who received a COVID-19 vaccine. This rearrangement joins TRBV5-1 to TRBJ2-7; 11 bases agree with TRBD2. The specimen comprised CD4+ T cells from PBMCs cultured without peptide, sampled before COVID-19 vaccination. CDR3 amino acids: CASSAGTSGIYKQYF. For the CDR3, the DNA is TGCGCCAGCAGCGCCGGGACTAGCGGCATCTACAAGCAGTACTTC.